What follows are 15 T cell receptor beta chains derived from one specimen sequenced in a study of vaccination and CD4 T cells after COVID-19. Sequencing of cultured CD4+ T cell DNA used the Oncomine TCR Beta short-read assay. Via MiXCR, TCRdb re-called the PCR reads, giving one row per CDR3 protein. The sample lists around 8,000 distinct CDR3 sequences; over 45% were seen once. Sample treatment: roughly 11-day PBMC culture with coronavirus spike peptide pools or control peptides (ViraFEST assay). Ahead of the COVID-19 pandemic (2011-2018), the CD4+ T cells of the unexposed donor were collected. These receptors' antigens are unknown. Source material: CD4+ T cells from blood, cultured in vitro. Receptors originate from a human donor in good health.

The chain is built from TRBV28 and TRBJ1-3; 7 nucleotides line up with TRBD1. This CDR3 has 16 residues. CDR1 is MDHEN, CDR2 SYDVKM, per germline. Trimming removed 6 bases from V and 1 base from J; junction bases left unmatched: 9. CDR3 sequence (DNA): TGTGCCAGCAGAAGAACAGGGGACGGTTCTGGAAACACCATATATTTT. Protein product: CASRRTGDGSGNTIYF.

The V call is TRBV20-1, the J call TRBJ1-4; 12 positions agree with TRBD1. In germline, CDR1 is DFQATT, CDR2 SNEGSKA (reference sequence). CDR3 size: 17 residues. The V and J ends lost 3 bases and 3 bases, in that order; junction bases with no gene match: 8. CDR3 DNA sequence: TGCAGTGCTAGGAGGGGGACAGGGGGCTTCGCTAATGAAAAACTGTTTTTT. Its protein is CSARRGTGGFANEKLFF.

The V and J genes are TRBV28 and TRBJ2-2; D is perhaps TRBD1 or TRBD2 (6 bases each). Germline CDR1 and CDR2: MDHEN and SYDVKM. The V end lost 6 bases, the J end lost 3 bases, and 20 bases lay between the germline ends. CDR3 length: 17 residues. The CDR3 sequence is CASSPPRAGTHTGELFF. DNA for the CDR3: TGTGCCAGCAGCCCGCCCCGGGCGGGGACACACACCGGGGAGCTGTTTTTT.

This chain connects TRBV19 to TRBJ1-3; the D gene is possibly TRBD1 (5 bases). CDR1 is LNHDA, CDR2 SQIVND, per germline (reference sequence). This CDR3 has 13 residues. The V and J ends lost 2 bases and 15 bases respectively, with 17 bases between them. CDR3 bases: TGTGCCAGTAGTATATCATTTTTGGGACGGCAATATTTT. Protein: CASSISFLGRQYF.

This chain links TRBV5-6 with TRBJ2-7, with D possibly matching TRBD2 (6 bases). The CDR3 extends over 18 amino acids. V was shortened by 4 bases and J by 2 bases, with 25 bases between the two germline ends. CDR1 SGHDT and CDR2 YYEEEE come from the germline V gene. The CDR3 sequence: CASSGGSGVTRLAYEQYF. CDR3 coding DNA: TGTGCCAGCAGCGGGGGGTCCGGGGTAACTAGATTAGCCTACGAGCAGTACTTC.

Comments on this clonotype: This could be a read error, since a much larger clone is one nucleotide away. This chain uses TRBV7-2 with TRBJ1-5, with D possibly matching TRBD1 (5 bases). Germline assignment: CDR1 SGHTA and CDR2 FQGNSA. This CDR3 has 14 amino acids. CDR3 protein: CASSGRGFPQPQRF. The CDR3 DNA reads as TGTGCCAGCAGCGGACGGGGCTTCCCTCAGCCCCAGCGTTTT.

This clonotype has only a few counts. This chain connects TRBV19 to TRBJ1-5; 7 positions match TRBD1. The CDR3 is 17 residues long. In germline, CDR1 is LNHDA, CDR2 SQIVND (reference sequence). V shed 4 bases, J shed 0 bases, and the junction held 9 bases outside the gene matches. The CDR3 DNA reads as TGTGCCAGTAGTAAACTACGGGACAGAGATAGCAATCAGCCCCAGCATTTT. Translating gives CASSKLRDRDSNQPQHF.

V and J are TRBV11-2 and TRBJ1-5, with D possibly being TRBD1 (5 bases). Germline V gives CDR1 SGHAT, CDR2 FQNNGV. The CDR3 consists of 15 residues. V was clipped by 0 bases and J by 6 bases, with 12 bases between them. The CDR3 protein is CASSLDPGGVQPQHF. The CDR3 region has the DNA TGTGCCAGCAGCTTAGATCCGGGGGGGGTTCAGCCCCAGCATTTT.

This rearrangement joins TRBV29-1 to TRBJ1-2; TRBD1 matches 8 bases. CDR1 is SQVTM and CDR2 is ANQGSEA in the germline V gene. The length of the CDR3 is 15 residues. Trimming removed 6 bases from V and 6 bases from J; junction bases left unmatched: 15. CDR3 DNA sequence: TGCAGCGTAGACATAGGACAGGGCGTAGGACATGGCTACACCTTC. This gives the protein CSVDIGQGVGHGYTF.

The chain carries TRBV5-1 and TRBJ1-2; no firm D call. Per the germline V gene, CDR1 is SGHRS and CDR2 is YFSETQ. There are 12 residues in the CDR3. V shed 4 bases and J shed 4 bases, with 8 bases lying between them. The CDR3 DNA reads as TGCGCCAGCAGCGCCGGAACCTATGGCTACACCTTC. Residues: CASSAGTYGYTF.

This chain joins TRBV2 and TRBJ1-5; D remains ambiguous. The CDR3 length is 14 residues. Germline V gene lookup returns CDR1 SNHLY and CDR2 FYNNEI. V lost 1 base, J lost 2 bases, and 6 bases lay in between. CDR3 coding DNA: TGTGCCAGCAGTGAAGTCGCCCGCAATCAGCCCCAGCATTTT. As protein: CASSEVARNQPQHF.

The table lists this clonotype with a few counts. The J gene is TRBJ2-2, the V gene TRBV20-1, with D perhaps TRBD1 (5 bases). There are 14 residues in the CDR3. The germline V gene encodes CDR1 DFQATT and CDR2 SNEGSKA (reference sequence). Trimming pared 1 base from V and 3 bases from J, leaving 9 bases between. In nucleotides, the CDR3 is TGCAGTGCTAGAGTTCCAGGGTACACCGGGGAGCTGTTTTTT. This codes for CSARVPGYTGELFF.

The chain couples TRBV15 to TRBJ1-5; D unresolved. The CDR3 contains 12 residues. In germline, CDR1 is LNHNV, CDR2 YYDKDF (reference sequence). The CDR3 here is CATGVRAQPQHF. CDR3 bases: TGTGCGACCGGCGTCCGGGCGCAGCCCCAGCATTTT. Filled out from reference TRBV15 and TRBJ1-5, the complete variable domain reads DAMVIQNPRYQVTQFGKPVTLSCSQTLNHNVMYWYQQKSSQAPKLLFHYYDKDFNNEADTPDNFQSRRPNTSFCFLDIRSPGLGDTAMYLCATGVRAQPQHFGDGTRLSIL.

This clonotype was observed a handful of times. V usage is TRBV5-4 and J usage is TRBJ2-5; tentative D call: TRBD2 (6 bases). Trimming took off 1 base at V and 9 bases at J, with 13 bases between the two ends. From germline, CDR1 is SGHNT and CDR2 YYREEE (reference sequence). The CDR3 has 13 residues. The CDR3 DNA sequence: TGTGCCAGCAGCTTGCTCGGGGGAGGAGCCCAGTACTTC. Amino acid sequence: CASSLLGGGAQYF.

CDR3 loop: CASSGGQGVQETQYF. For the CDR3, the DNA is TGTGCCAGTAGTGGTGGACAGGGGGTCCAAGAGACCCAGTACTTC. This rearrangement joins TRBV19 to TRBJ2-5; 10 bases agree with TRBD1. After removal of 5 bases from V and 1 base from J, the junction contained 4 bases not matched to a gene. Germline V lookup: CDR1 LNHDA, CDR2 SQIVND (reference sequence). This CDR3 comprises 15 residues.